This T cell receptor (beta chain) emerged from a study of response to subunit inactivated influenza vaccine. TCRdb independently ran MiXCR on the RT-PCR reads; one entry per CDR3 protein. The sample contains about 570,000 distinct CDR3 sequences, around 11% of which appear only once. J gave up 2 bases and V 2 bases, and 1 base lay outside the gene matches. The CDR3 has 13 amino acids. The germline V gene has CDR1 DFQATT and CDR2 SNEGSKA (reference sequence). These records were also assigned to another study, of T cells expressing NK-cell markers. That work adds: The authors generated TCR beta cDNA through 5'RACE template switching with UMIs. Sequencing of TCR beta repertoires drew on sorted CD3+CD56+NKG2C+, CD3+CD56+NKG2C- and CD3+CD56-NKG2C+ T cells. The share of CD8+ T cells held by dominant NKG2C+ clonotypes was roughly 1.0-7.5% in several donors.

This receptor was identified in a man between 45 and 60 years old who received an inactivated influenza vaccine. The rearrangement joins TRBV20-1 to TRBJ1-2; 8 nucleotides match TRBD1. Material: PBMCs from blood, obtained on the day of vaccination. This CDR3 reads CSARRDRNYGYTF. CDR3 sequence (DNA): TGCAGTGCTAGACGGGACAGGAACTATGGCTACACCTTC.